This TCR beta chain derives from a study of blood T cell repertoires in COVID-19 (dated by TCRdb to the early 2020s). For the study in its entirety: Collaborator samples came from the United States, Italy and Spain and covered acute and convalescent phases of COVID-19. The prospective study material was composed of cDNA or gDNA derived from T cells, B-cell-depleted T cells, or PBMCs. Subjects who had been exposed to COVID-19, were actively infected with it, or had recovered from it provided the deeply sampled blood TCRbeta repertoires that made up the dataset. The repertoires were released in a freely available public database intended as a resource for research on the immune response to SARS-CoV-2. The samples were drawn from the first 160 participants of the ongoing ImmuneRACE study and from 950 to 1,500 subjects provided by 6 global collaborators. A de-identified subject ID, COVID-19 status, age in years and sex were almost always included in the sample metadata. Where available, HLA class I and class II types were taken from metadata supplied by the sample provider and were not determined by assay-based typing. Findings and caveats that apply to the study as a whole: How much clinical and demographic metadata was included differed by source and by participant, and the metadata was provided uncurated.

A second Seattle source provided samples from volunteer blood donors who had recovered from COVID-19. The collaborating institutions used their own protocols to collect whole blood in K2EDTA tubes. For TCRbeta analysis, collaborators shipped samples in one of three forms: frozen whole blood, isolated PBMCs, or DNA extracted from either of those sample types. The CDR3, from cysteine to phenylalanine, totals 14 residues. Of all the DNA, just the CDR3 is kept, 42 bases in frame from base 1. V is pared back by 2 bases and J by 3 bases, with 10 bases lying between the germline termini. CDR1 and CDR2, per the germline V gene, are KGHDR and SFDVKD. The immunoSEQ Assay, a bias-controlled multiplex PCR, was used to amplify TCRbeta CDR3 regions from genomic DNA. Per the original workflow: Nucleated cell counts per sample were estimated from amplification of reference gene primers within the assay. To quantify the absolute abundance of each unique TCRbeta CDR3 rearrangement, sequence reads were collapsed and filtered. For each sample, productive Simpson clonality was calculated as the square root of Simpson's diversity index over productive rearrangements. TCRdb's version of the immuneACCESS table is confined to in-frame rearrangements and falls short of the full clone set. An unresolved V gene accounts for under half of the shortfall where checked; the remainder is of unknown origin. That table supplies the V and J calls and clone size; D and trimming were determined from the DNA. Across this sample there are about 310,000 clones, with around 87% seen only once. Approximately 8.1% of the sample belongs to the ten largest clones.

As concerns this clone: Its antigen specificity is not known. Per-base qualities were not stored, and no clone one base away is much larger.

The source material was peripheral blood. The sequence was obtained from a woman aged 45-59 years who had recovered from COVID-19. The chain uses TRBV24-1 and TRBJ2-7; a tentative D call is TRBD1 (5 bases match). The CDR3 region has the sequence CATSDSYRYYEQYF. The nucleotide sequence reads TGTGCCACCAGTGATTCGTACAGGTACTACGAGCAGTACTTC.